This T cell receptor (beta chain) was retrieved from a study of CD8 T cells in Susac syndrome. With V trimmed by 5 bases and J by 7 bases, 13 bases remained unmatched. Germline assignment: CDR1 DFQATT and CDR2 SNEGSKA (reference sequence). CDR3 size: 15 residues. Sequencing of TCR beta was carried out in blood CD8+ and CD4+ T cells. Reverse transcription used about 0.45 to 1 ug RNA and random hexamers. Across 54 Vbeta and 13 Jbeta, immunoSEQ multiplex PCR amplified TCR beta CDR3. TCRdb reanalysed the immunoSEQ multiplex PCR reads using MiXCR and keeps one entry per CDR3 protein. The sample contains 95,000 to 150,000 distinct CDR3 sequences, 94% of which appear only once.

The sequence derives from a human donor in good health. The source material was CD4+ T cells from PBMCs. The chain uses TRBV20-1 and TRBJ1-3; 8 bases fit TRBD1. The CDR3 DNA reads as TGCAGTGCTGCGGACAGGGATCGTTTGTGGAACACCATATATTTT. Its protein is CSAADRDRLWNTIYF.